The T cell receptor (beta chain) described here comes from a study of blood T cell repertoires in COVID-19. Study-wide context: Researchers got acute and convalescent COVID-19 samples from the United States, Italy and Spain. T cells, B-cell-depleted T cells, or PBMCs supplied cDNA or gDNA.

In the study's own analysis: Amplification of reference gene primers was used by the study to estimate nucleated cell counts. Method: immunoSEQ multiplex PCR; TCRdb's copy keeps in-frame clones and lacks some. V, J and clone size derive from that table, while D and trimming were established from the DNA sequence. Altogether about 220,000 clones are present, 80% to 85% being singletons, with the ten largest covering around 3.1%. Trimming removed 1 base from V and 3 bases from J, with 7 bases in between. The CDR3 consists of 13 residues. Germline loops: CDR1 SGHAT, CDR2 FQNNGV. Sequenced input: peripheral blood. The receptor comes from a woman aged 30 to 39 who had recovered from COVID-19. This rearrangement joins TRBV11-2 to TRBJ2-7; D not certain. CDR3: CASSLVALYEQYF. CDR3 nucleotides: TGTGCCAGCAGCTTAGTAGCCCTCTACGAGCAGTACTTC.